The T cell receptor (beta chain) described here comes from a study of naive and memory T cell subsets. Study observations and caveats: TCR transcript changes with activation or differentiation may affect this RNA method.

Four PCR rounds used nested alpha and beta constant region primers plus the SP2 primer. TCRdb called the UMI-ligation and nested PCR reads again in MiXCR, with one record for every CDR3 protein. The sample has 25,000 to 35,000 distinct CDR3 sequences, approximately 6.7% seen once; the top ten hold about 3.1%. Treatment given: skin biopsy from PPD injection site in Mantoux-positive individual. An oligonucleotide containing a UMI was ligated to the 3' end of TCR cDNA. Skin biopsies came from PPD injection sites in Mantoux-positive individuals. The trim removed 1 base at V and 3 bases at J, leaving 3 bases unmatched. The CDR3 is 16 residues long. Regarding this clonotype: Its antigen is unknown.

Sequencing was performed on skin, taken from a tuberculin skin test site. This clonotype originated in an adult in good health. This chain uses TRBV12-3 or TRBV12-4 with TRBJ2-3; 11 bases match TRBD2. The CDR3 DNA reads TGTGCCAGCAGTTTAGGACTAGCGGGGTGGACAGATACGCAGTATTTT. It translates to CASSLGLAGWTDTQYF.